By share of the sample, the clone carrying this TCR beta chain is medium-sized. The data originate from a study of spatial heterogeneity in lung cancer. V lost 2 bases and J lost 0, with 9 bases in between. The CDR3 is 15 amino acids. Per the germline V gene, CDR1 is SEHNR and CDR2 is FQNEAQ (reference sequence). TCRdb called the 5' RACE reads again in MiXCR, with one record for every CDR3 protein. The sample has 2,000 to 2,500 distinct CDR3 sequences; more than 8.5% are singletons. As for time point: sample taken at primary tumor resection. Sequenced material: normal lung tissue next to the tumor, taken at surgery. V usage is TRBV7-9 and J usage is TRBJ2-3; D call uncertain. This receptor was obtained from a female donor with early-stage non-small cell lung cancer. CDR3 amino acids: CASSLWSESTDTQYF. The DNA for the CDR3 is TGTGCCAGCAGCTTATGGTCTGAGAGCACAGATACGCAGTATTTT. The entire variable domain, with the rest obtained from reference TRBV7-9 and TRBJ2-3, is as follows: DTGVSQNPRHKITKRGQNVTFRCDPISEHNRLYWYRQTLGQGPEFLTYFQNEAQLEKSRLLSDRFSAERPKGSFSTLEIQRTEQGDSAMYLCASSLWSESTDTQYFGPGTRLTVL.